This TCR beta chain stems from a study of siplizumab effects on memory and regulatory T cells. Study-wide results and limits: No more than a minor fraction of alloreactive clones could be traced back to unstimulated subsets. It was never confirmed that proliferating Tregs from siplizumab cultures were suppressive.

Each sample yielded about 9.2 x 10^4 assayed TCR templates. TCRdb's table, derived via immunoSEQ multiplex PCR, lists solely in-frame clones and lacks some. The sample records about 50,000 clones, nearly 95% being singletons. With respect to this clone: Its specificity is unknown.

The J segment lost 5 bases and the V segment lost 3 bases, leaving 10 bases of the junction unmatched. CDR3 length: 17 amino acids. Germline loops: CDR1 LNHDA, CDR2 SQIVND (reference sequence). V is TRBV19 and J is TRBJ1-2, with 12 bases identical to TRBD1. Sample: CD8+ T cells sorted from blood. The clonotype comes from a human donor in good health. Here the CDR3 DNA reads TGTGCCAGTAGTATCCCCGGGACAGGGGGCTTAGAGTATGGCTACACCTTC. Translated, it gives CASSIPGTGGLEYGYTF.